The 17 T cell receptor beta chains listed next were all sequenced from one sample in a study of long-term antiretroviral therapy in people with HIV. It was version v3.0 of the immunoSEQ assay that was run at survey level. TCRdb's table, derived via immunoSEQ multiplex PCR, lists solely in-frame clones and lacks some. The table lists about 36,000 clones, around 79% of them singletons. The sequencing used unsorted PBMCs, collected 0.6 years after starting antiretroviral therapy. These receptors were taken from a man aged 18 to 29 with HIV.

V is TRBV7-9 and J is TRBJ1-5; 9 nucleotides line up with TRBD1. The CDR3 covers 16 residues. The V segment lost 4 bases and the J segment 5 bases; nucleotides outside the gene matches: 9. Germline assignment: CDR1 SEHNR and CDR2 FQNEAQ (reference sequence). The CDR3 sequence is CASSSPTGGGHQPQHF. CDR3 coding DNA: TGTGCCAGCAGCTCTCCGACAGGGGGAGGGCATCAGCCCCAGCATTTT.

The chain carries TRBV30 and TRBJ1-5, with D maybe TRBD1 (5 bases). Germline V gene data show CDR1 as GTSNPN and CDR2 as SVGIG (reference sequence). V lost 1 base and J lost 0, with 10 bases in between. The length of the CDR3 is 15 residues. CDR3 sequence reads: CAWSDQGYSNQPQHF. CDR3 DNA sequence: TGTGCCTGGAGTGATCAGGGTTATAGCAATCAGCCCCAGCATTTT.

The V and J genes are TRBV27 and TRBJ2-1; 15 bases fit TRBD2. This CDR3 is 19 amino acids long. From germline, CDR1 is MNHEY and CDR2 SMNVEV (reference sequence). V trimming: 2 bases; J trimming: 1 base; junction bases outside the gene matches: 6. The chain's CDR3 is CASSLTGTSGRKSYNEQFF. DNA of the CDR3: TGTGCCAGCAGTTTAACCGGGACTAGCGGGAGGAAATCCTACAATGAGCAGTTCTTC.

The chain has TRBV18 and TRBJ2-7; D is unclear. CDR1 and CDR2 (germline): KGHSH, LQKENI. The CDR3 has 15 amino acids. V gave up 2 bases and J gave up 0 bases, with 11 bases separating them. CDR3 coding DNA: TGTGCCAGCTCACCAGGGCCAGGCGGCTCCTACGAGCAGTACTTC. Translated, it gives CASSPGPGGSYEQYF.

The V call is TRBV19, the J call TRBJ2-3; D is ambiguous. Germline values: CDR1 LNHDA, CDR2 SQIVND (reference sequence). The CDR3 covers 15 residues. The V and J ends lost 5 bases and 0 bases respectively, with 12 bases between them. The CDR3 sequence: CASSWRRTSTDTQYF. As DNA, the CDR3 is TGTGCCAGTAGTTGGCGGAGAACTAGCACAGATACGCAGTATTTT.

This rearrangement joins TRBV30 to TRBJ1-1; a weak D match, TRBD1 (6 bases). The V gene's germline CDR1 is GTSNPN and CDR2 SVGIG (reference sequence). The CDR3 sequence is 15 residues long. V lost 3 bases, J lost 4 bases, and 18 bases lay in between. The CDR3 region is CAWSVQGGGITEAFF. DNA for the CDR3: TGTGCCTGGAGCGTACAGGGTGGGGGGATCACTGAAGCTTTCTTT.

The chain has TRBV7-8 and TRBJ1-1, with D unresolved. Trimming left V 4 bases short and J 3 bases short, with 6 bases between. The CDR3 runs 12 residues. In germline, CDR1 is SGHVS, CDR2 FQNEAQ. The CDR3 DNA reads as TGTGCCAGCAGCTCAATATACACTGAAGCTTTCTTT. Amino acids: CASSSIYTEAFF.

V gene TRBV7-9 combines with J gene TRBJ2-5; maybe TRBD1 (6 bases). CDR3 length: 14 amino acids. The V gene lost 5 bases and the J gene lost 0 bases, with 10 bases spanning the gap. CDR1 is SEHNR and CDR2 is FQNEAQ in the germline V gene (reference sequence). CDR3 amino acids: CASSQTGYQETQYF. The CDR3 DNA follows: TGTGCCAGCAGCCAAACAGGGTACCAAGAGACCCAGTACTTC.

The rearrangement joins TRBV6-1 to TRBJ2-2; D is perhaps TRBD2 (5 bases). The germline V and J ends were trimmed by 0 bases and 0 bases, with 11 bases remaining between them. CDR3 length: 17 amino acids. Germline V gene lookup returns CDR1 MNHNS and CDR2 SASEGT. The CDR3 region has the DNA TGTGCCAGCAGTGAAGCAGCCGCAGCGGCGAACACCGGGGAGCTGTTTTTT. This sequence encodes CASSEAAAAANTGELFF.

V gene TRBV9 combines with J gene TRBJ2-2; D call uncertain. Per germline, CDR1 SGDLS and CDR2 YYNGEE. The CDR3 sequence is 14 residues long. V lost 1 base and J lost 1, with 5 bases in between. CDR3 loop: CASSVKGNTGELFF. As DNA, the CDR3 is TGTGCCAGCAGCGTAAAAGGGAACACCGGGGAGCTGTTTTTT.

The DNA of the CDR3 is TGTGCCAGCTCACCAGGGACAGGGAAAGCGACCGGGGAGCTGTTTTTT. Its protein is CASSPGTGKATGELFF. The V and J genes are TRBV18 and TRBJ2-2; 9 nucleotides align to TRBD1. There are 16 residues in the CDR3. CDR1 is KGHSH and CDR2 is LQKENI in the germline V gene. With 2 bases clipped from V and 5 bases from J, the junction kept 6 bases outside the gene matches.

The genes are TRBV27 and TRBJ2-5; D unresolved. Trimming removed 6 bases from V and 5 bases from J, with 13 bases in between. The CDR3 has 13 amino acids. Per the germline V gene, CDR1 is MNHEY and CDR2 is SMNVEV (reference sequence). The CDR3 coding sequence is TGTGCCAGCAGCACAGTACGGTCGGAGACCCAGTACTTC. Protein sequence: CASSTVRSETQYF.

The CDR3 reads CASSDPRGHDPYEQYF. DNA for the CDR3: TGTGCCAGTAGTGACCCCAGGGGGCATGATCCCTACGAGCAGTACTTC. The V gene is TRBV19, the J gene TRBJ2-7; 8 bases agree with TRBD1. CDR3 length equals 16 residues. Germline values: CDR1 LNHDA, CDR2 SQIVND (reference sequence). V was pared by 5 bases and J by 2 bases, with 11 bases of the junction left unmatched. Looking up the rest from reference TRBV19 and TRBJ2-7 gives the full variable domain: DGGITQSPKYLFRKEGQNVTLSCEQNLNHDAMYWYRQDPGQGLRLIYYSQIVNDFQKGDIAEGYSVSREKKESFPLTVTSAQKNPTAFYLCASSDPRGHDPYEQYFGPGTRLTVT.

The chain employs TRBV7-2 and TRBJ1-2; D may be TRBD1 (5 bases). V lost 5 bases, J lost 7 bases, and 14 bases lay in between. Germline CDR1 reads SGHTA; CDR2 reads FQGNSA. CDR3 size: 13 residues. The CDR3 sequence: CASSPYLGPGYTF. The CDR3 region has the DNA TGTGCCAGCAGCCCTTATTTGGGGCCTGGCTACACCTTC.

V and J are TRBV18 and TRBJ2-6; TRBD1 matches 11 bases. The CDR3 length is 20 residues. V shed 3 bases and J 0 bases; nucleotides not matched to a gene: 10. Germline CDR1 KGHSH, CDR2 LQKENI. The DNA of the CDR3 is TGTGCCAGCTCACCCCTTAGCCGGGACAGGGGGGACTCTGGGGCCAACGTCCTGACTTTC. Residues: CASSPLSRDRGDSGANVLTF.

CDR3 sequence reads: CASTNLAGGYNEQFF. CDR3 coding DNA: TGCGCCAGCACCAATCTAGCGGGAGGGTACAATGAGCAGTTCTTC. The chain combines TRBV10-2 with TRBJ2-1; 12 bases fit TRBD2. The CDR3 runs to 15 residues. Germline V CDR1 and CDR2: WSHSY, SAAADI. Losses at the gene ends were 7 bases for V and 4 bases for J; bases not matched to a gene: 5.

This chain joins TRBV9 and TRBJ1-1; maybe TRBD1 (5 bases). V was trimmed by 0 bases and J by 3 bases, leaving 6 bases between them. Germline V gene lookup returns CDR1 SGDLS and CDR2 YYNGEE. The CDR3 runs to 13 residues. CDR3 sequence reads: CASSVGGDTEAFF. CDR3 DNA sequence: TGTGCCAGCAGCGTAGGGGGGGACACTGAAGCTTTCTTT.